The subject of this entry is one T cell receptor beta chain. Its antigen is still unknown. V was cut by 2 bases and J by 0 bases, with 12 bases left in between. This CDR3 is built from 16 residues. The germline gives CDR1 SGHRS, CDR2 YFSETQ. The source of the sample is a study of beta chain features in type 1 diabetes. Overall study findings and caveats: Among all four CD4+ subsets, Type 1 diabetes patients had TCRB CDR3s that were moderately but significantly shorter.

Of the isolated RNA, all was reverse transcribed, and so the sequenced material was expressed TCRB transcripts. Assay used: immunoSEQ multiplex PCR; TCRdb lists only in-frame clones, some missing. This sample yields roughly 53,000 clones, of which 35% to 50% are seen a single time; 1.4% to 1.5% belongs to the top ten. The receptor comes from a man aged 25 to 45 with type 1 diabetes. The V call is TRBV5-1, the J call TRBJ2-1, with D unclear. Sequencing used Tregs from blood. The CDR3 loop reads CASSFSGHSSYNEQFF. CDR3 bases: TGCGCCAGCAGCTTTTCTGGCCACAGCTCCTACAATGAGCAGTTCTTC. Combining the CDR3 with reference TRBV5-1 and TRBJ2-1 gives the whole variable domain KAGVTQTPRYLIKTRGQQVTLSCSPISGHRSVSWYQQTPGQGLQFLFEYFSETQRNKGNFPGRFSGRQFSNSRSEMNVSTLELGDSALYLCASSFSGHSSYNEQFFGPGTRLTVL.